This is a list of T cell receptor beta chains from one sample in a study of blood T cells in healthy people across ages. TCRdb redid the calling of the 5' RACE reads with MiXCR, one entry per CDR3 protein. Of fewer than 950,000 distinct CDR3 sequences in the sample, about 55% were seen once. The specimen was blood. These receptors all come from a man at least 80 years old in good health. Both conserved end residues are part of each CDR3. A D gene is named only where the DNA matches it firmly. Expanded clones are given a class, and other clones once, few, many or no size at all.

DNA | CDR3 | J | D | size | V
TGTGCCAGCAGCCAAAGATTTGGCTATAATTCACCCCTCCACTTT | CASSQRFGYNSPLHF | TRBJ1-6 | . | . | TRBV7-9
TGTGCCAGCACCTCGAGGGCTAGCGGGACAAACACCGGGGAGCTGTTTTTT | CASTSRASGTNTGELFF | TRBJ2-2 | TRBD2 | . | TRBV7-2
TGTGCCAGCAGCAATTTAGGACAGTCAACTAGCACAGATACGCAGTATTTT | CASSNLGQSTSTDTQYF | TRBJ2-3 | . | . | TRBV21-1
TGTGCCAGCAGGCGGTCGGGGGGAGGCAATGAGCAGTTCTTC | CASRRSGGGNEQFF | TRBJ2-1 | TRBD2 | . | TRBV6-2/TRBV6-3
TGTGCCAGCAGTGCAGGTATCTTTAACACTGAAGCTTTCTTT | CASSAGIFNTEAFF | TRBJ1-1 | . | . | TRBV2
TGTGCCAGCAGCCCAAAGCGGGGGCTGAACACAGATACGCAGTATTTT | CASSPKRGLNTDTQYF | TRBJ2-3 | TRBD2 | few | TRBV7-3
TGTGCCAGCAGCGAGCAATCTGGGGCCAACGTCCTGACTTTC | CASSEQSGANVLTF | TRBJ2-6 | . | once | TRBV9
TGTGCCAGCAGCCGCGGGGGGGATGCCTACGAGCAGTACTTC | CASSRGGDAYEQYF | TRBJ2-7 | TRBD2 | . | TRBV3-1
TGCGCCAGCAGCTTGGGACTAGCGGGAGTTTCCGAGCAGTACTTC | CASSLGLAGVSEQYF | TRBJ2-7 | TRBD2 | few | TRBV5-1
TGTGCCACCAGCTTAGACAGGGGACAAAGGGAGCAGTACTTC | CATSLDRGQREQYF | TRBJ2-7 | TRBD1 | . | TRBV15
TGCAGCGTTGATAGGTTCGGGGGTCCCGAGCAGTACTTC | CSVDRFGGPEQYF | TRBJ2-7 | . | . | TRBV29-1
TGTGCCAGCAGCCCCCTGGGCAGCCTATCCTTAGAGACCCAGTACTTC | CASSPLGSLSLETQYF | TRBJ2-5 | . | . | TRBV11-2
TGCAGTGCTATAAGGACAGGTGGCTATGGCTACACCTTC | CSAIRTGGYGYTF | TRBJ1-2 | TRBD1 | . | TRBV20-1
TGTGCCACCAGTGGTGTGGGACAGGGCACAGATACGCAGTATTTT | CATSGVGQGTDTQYF | TRBJ2-3 | TRBD1 | . | TRBV24-1
TGCAGTGCTAGAGGTACCGGACAGGGCTCAAATTCACCCCTCCACTTT | CSARGTGQGSNSPLHF | TRBJ1-6 | TRBD1 | . | TRBV20-1
TGTGCCATCAGCTCCTCCAACGGCCTACAAGAGACCCAGTACTTC | CAISSSNGLQETQYF | TRBJ2-5 | . | few | TRBV10-3
TGCAGTGCTGTACGGGGGGCGGAAGATACGCAGTATTTT | CSAVRGAEDTQYF | TRBJ2-3 | . | . | TRBV20-1
TGTGCCAGCAGCTTCCCCGATCCCGGAGATTCACCCCTCCACTTT | CASSFPDPGDSPLHF | TRBJ1-6 | . | . | TRBV5-5
TGCGCCAGCAGCTTTAGCGGAAGCCCCCCTACAGACAATGAGCAGTTCTTC | CASSFSGSPPTDNEQFF | TRBJ2-1 | . | few | TRBV5-1
TGTGCCAGCAGCGTACCACCACGAGGGCGACGTGGACAGCCCCAGCATTTT | CASSVPPRGRRGQPQHF | TRBJ1-5 | . | . | TRBV9
TGCAGCGTTCGACTAGCAGGCAATGAGCAGTTCTTC | CSVRLAGNEQFF | TRBJ2-1 | TRBD2 | few | TRBV29-1
TGTGCCAGCAGCTTAGATGGCGGGAGGAGGAGGGATGAGCAGTTCTTC | CASSLDGGRRRDEQFF | TRBJ2-1 | TRBD2 | few | TRBV7-2
TGTGCCAGCAGTTGGAGCGGAAGCTCCTACGAGCAGTACTTC | CASSWSGSSYEQYF | TRBJ2-7 | . | . | TRBV12-3/TRBV12-4
TGCGCCAGCAGCTTGGGCGGCCAGCCGTGGGAGACCCAGTACTTC | CASSLGGQPWETQYF | TRBJ2-5 | . | . | TRBV5-1
TGTGCCAGCTCCTCGAGGGAGGGTAGGGATTCACCCCTCCACTTT | CASSSREGRDSPLHF | TRBJ1-6 | . | . | TRBV27
TGTGCCAGCAGCCAGCTAGCGGCAGCCGAGCAGTACTTC | CASSQLAAAEQYF | TRBJ2-7 | TRBD2 | many | TRBV3-1
TGCAGTGCTAGAGAGCCGGGAGGGCCCTATGAGCAGTTCTTC | CSAREPGGPYEQFF | TRBJ2-1 | TRBD2 | . | TRBV20-1
TGCAGTGCGAGAAGGACTAACACAAGGTCCCAGTACTTC | CSARRTNTRSQYF | TRBJ2-5 | . | few | TRBV20-1
TGTGCCAGCACCATGGGGGGGAGCTCCTATAATTCACCCCTCCACTTT | CASTMGGSSYNSPLHF | TRBJ1-6 | . | once | TRBV12-3/TRBV12-4
TGCAGTGCTAGAGTCGACACCTACAATGAGCAGTTCTTC | CSARVDTYNEQFF | TRBJ2-1 | . | . | TRBV20-1
TGTGCCAGCAGCTCCGACACCCTGGGGGAGCAGTTCTTC | CASSSDTLGEQFF | TRBJ2-1 | . | . | TRBV7-3
TGTGCCAGCAGTCTAGCAGGGAGGATTAATTCACCCCTCCACTTT | CASSLAGRINSPLHF | TRBJ1-6 | . | . | TRBV28
TGCGCCAGCAGCTTGGGTGGGACAGCTATCTACGAGCAGTACTTC | CASSLGGTAIYEQYF | TRBJ2-7 | TRBD1 | . | TRBV5-1
TGTGCCAGCAGTTTATCGGGGACTAGCGGGATTCCCACTCAAGAGACCCAGTACTTC | CASSLSGTSGIPTQETQYF | TRBJ2-5 | TRBD2 | . | TRBV27
TGTGCCAGCAGTACCAGGGGAGGAAGAGAGACCCAGTACTTC | CASSTRGGRETQYF | TRBJ2-5 | . | . | TRBV28
TGTGCCAGCAGTCTGTCTCGATCGATGTTCTACGAGCAGTACTTC | CASSLSRSMFYEQYF | TRBJ2-7 | . | . | TRBV6-5
TGTGCCACCAGTGATGGCACCGGGACAGGGACAGGGAATAGGCAGCCCCAGCATTTT | CATSDGTGTGTGNRQPQHF | TRBJ1-5 | TRBD1 | . | TRBV24-1
TGCAGTGCTAGAGATTGGGGCAGGCGGAACACTGAAGCTTTCTTT | CSARDWGRRNTEAFF | TRBJ1-1 | . | . | TRBV20-1
TGTGCCAGCACGGGACAGGGTCCACACGAGCAGTACTTC | CASTGQGPHEQYF | TRBJ2-7 | TRBD1 | . | TRBV25-1
TGTGCCATCAGTGAGGGACAGGGACCCGAGCAGTACTTC | CAISEGQGPEQYF | TRBJ2-7 | TRBD1 | . | TRBV10-3
TGCGCCAGCAGCGTGGACGGGGGCTTATACGAGCAGTACTTC | CASSVDGGLYEQYF | TRBJ2-7 | . | few | TRBV5-1
TGCAGTAAACAGGACTACAATGAGCAGTTCTTC | CSKQDYNEQFF | TRBJ2-1 | . | . | TRBV20-1
TGCAGTGCTAGATATGGAGTCTATAATTCACCCCTCCACTTT | CSARYGVYNSPLHF | TRBJ1-6 | . | . | TRBV20-1